This T cell receptor beta chain was identified during a study of metastatic and nonmetastatic thyroid tumors. All patients were treatment-naive before thyroid surgery. This clone was counted many times. This CDR3 has 13 amino acids. Deletions cut 3 bases from V and 7 bases from J, with 7 bases between. Per germline, CDR1 SNHLY and CDR2 FYNNEI. From the PCR reads, TCRdb re-called clones with MiXCR. The table shows about 82,000 clones, with 9.5% to 15% occurring only once. The chain uses TRBV2 and TRBJ1-6; the D gene is possibly TRBD1 (5 bases). The clonotype originates from a female donor with papillary thyroid cancer or a benign thyroid nodule (not recorded which). Some clones in this sample may be carry-over from other donors' samples. The sample comprised tumor tissue. CDR3 sequence reads: CASSDQGNSPLHF. The CDR3, as DNA: TGTGCCAGCAGTGATCAGGGAAATTCACCCCTCCACTTT.